Below, one TCR beta chain is given with its context. Its specificity is not known. CDR1 and CDR2 (germline): LGHDT, YNNKEL (reference sequence). V trimming: 4 bases; J trimming: 8 bases; junction bases outside the gene matches: 16. This CDR3 has 17 residues. The data belong to a study of blood T cells in healthy people across ages. General study points: Comparison with aged donors showed that long-lived donors had more naive CD4+ cells and higher diversity.

The authors ran a second PCR of 7 to 11 cycles using a sample-barcoded 5' primer and a J-beta primer mix. All cDNA molecules were each tagged by a template-switch adaptor with 12 random nucleotides. TCRdb called the 5' RACE reads again in MiXCR, with one record for every CDR3 protein. Of under 1,000,000 distinct CDR3 sequences listed, about 34% are singletons. Material: blood. J is TRBJ1-2 and V is TRBV3-1; 10 nucleotides line up with TRBD1. The TCR comes from a man between 18 and 29 years old in good health. The CDR3 bases are TGTGCCAGCAGCCCACCCATCGGACAGGGGGAAGAAACGGGCTACACCTTC. This codes for CASSPPIGQGEETGYTF. Complete variable domain (other parts from reference TRBV3-1 and TRBJ1-2): DTAVSQTPKYLVTQMGNDKSIKCEQNLGHDTMYWYKQDSKKFLKIMFSYNNKELIINETVPNRFSPKSPDKAHLNLHINSLELGDSAVYFCASSPPIGQGEETGYTFGSGTRLTVV.